Sequencing of this T cell receptor beta chain was carried out in a study of blood T cell repertoires in COVID-19 (dated by TCRdb to the early 2020s). About the study as a whole: Samples from collaborators originated in the United States, Italy and Spain and spanned both the acute and convalescent phases of COVID-19. The material from the prospective study consisted of cDNA or gDNA derived from T cells, B-cell-depleted T cells, or PBMCs. The dataset comprised deeply sampled blood TCRbeta repertoires from subjects exposed to, actively infected with, or recovered from COVID-19. A freely available public database, intended as a resource for researchers studying the immune response to SARS-CoV-2, is where the repertoires were released. Samples were obtained from the ongoing ImmuneRACE study (first 160 participants) and from over 1,000 subjects provided by 6 global collaborators. Nearly every sample came with metadata listing a de-identified subject ID, COVID-19 status, age in years and sex. Where available, HLA class I and class II types were obtained from metadata supplied by the sample provider rather than from assay-based typing.

Summary of the overall study and its limitations: The quantity of clinical and demographic metadata differed by source and by participant and was supplied without curation.

With regard to this clone: Its antigen is currently not known. The input lacks base qualities; no much larger clone sits a single base away.

The immunoSEQ Assay, a bias-controlled multiplex PCR, was used to amplify TCRbeta CDR3 regions from genomic DNA. Under the source paper's analysis protocol: Nucleated cell counts per sample were estimated from amplification of reference gene primers within the assay. Sequence reads were collapsed and filtered to measure the absolute abundance of every unique TCRbeta CDR3 rearrangement. For each sample, productive Simpson clonality was calculated as the square root of Simpson's diversity index over productive rearrangements. Not all clones reach the TCRdb copy of this immuneACCESS table, which keeps in-frame sequences only. Checked studies attribute under half of the gap to unresolved V genes and leave the rest unexplained. V and J calls and clone size follow that table, whereas D and trimming were derived from the DNA. The sample yields roughly 100,000 clones; around 86% were counted once. The top ten clones comprise around 16% of the sample.

Deletion took 0 bases off V and 5 bases off J, with a span of 6 bases between the germline ends. CDR3 length: 14 amino acids, cysteine to phenylalanine. CDR3 DNA only is kept here, 42 bases in frame from base 1. From a lookup of the germline V gene, CDR1 and CDR2 are SGHRS and YFSETQ. The collaborating institutions used their own protocols to collect whole blood in K2EDTA tubes. For TCRbeta analysis, collaborators shipped samples in one of three forms: frozen whole blood, isolated PBMCs, or DNA extracted from either of those sample types. The sequence was obtained from a man aged 50-60 years with acute or convalescent COVID-19. The sample consisted of peripheral blood. Recombination connected TRBV5-1 to TRBJ1-6, with no confident D gene call. The sequenced DNA: TGCGCCAGCAGCTTGGTACAAGATAATTCACCCCTCCACTTT. Its coded protein is CASSLVQDNSPLHF.